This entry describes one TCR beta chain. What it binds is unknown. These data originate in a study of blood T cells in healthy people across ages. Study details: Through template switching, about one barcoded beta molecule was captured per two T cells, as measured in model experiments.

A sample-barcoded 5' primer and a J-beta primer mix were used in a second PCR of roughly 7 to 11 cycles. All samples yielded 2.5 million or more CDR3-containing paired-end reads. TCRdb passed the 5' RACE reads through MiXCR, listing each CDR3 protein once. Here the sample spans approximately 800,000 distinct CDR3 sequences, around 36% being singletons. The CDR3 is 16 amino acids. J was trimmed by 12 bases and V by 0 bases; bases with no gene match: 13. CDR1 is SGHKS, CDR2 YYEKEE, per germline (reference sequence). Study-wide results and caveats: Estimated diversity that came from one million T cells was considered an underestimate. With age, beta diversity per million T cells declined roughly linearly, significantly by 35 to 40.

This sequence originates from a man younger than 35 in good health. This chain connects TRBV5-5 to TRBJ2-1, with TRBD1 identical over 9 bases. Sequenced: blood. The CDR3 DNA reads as TGTGCCAGCAGCTTGGGGGGACAGGGTTACATAGGAAGGCAGTTCTTC. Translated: CASSLGGQGYIGRQFF.